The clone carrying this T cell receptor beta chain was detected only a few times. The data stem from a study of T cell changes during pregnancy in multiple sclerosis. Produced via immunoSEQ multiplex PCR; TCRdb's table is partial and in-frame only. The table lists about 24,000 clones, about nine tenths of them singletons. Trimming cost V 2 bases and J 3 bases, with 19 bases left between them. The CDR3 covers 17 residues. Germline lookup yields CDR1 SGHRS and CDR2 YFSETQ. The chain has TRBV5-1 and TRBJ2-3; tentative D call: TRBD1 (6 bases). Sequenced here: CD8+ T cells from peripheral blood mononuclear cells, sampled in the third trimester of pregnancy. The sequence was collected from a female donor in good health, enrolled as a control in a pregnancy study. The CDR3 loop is CASSLKETEGVTDTQYF. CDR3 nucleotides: TGCGCCAGCAGCTTAAAAGAAACCGAGGGGGTTACAGATACGCAGTATTTT.